Shown below are 2 T cell receptor beta chains from a single sample sequenced in a study of blood T cells in healthy people across ages. It was with a sample-barcoded 5' primer and a J-beta primer mix that a second PCR of about 6 to 12 cycles was run. MiXCR, applied by TCRdb to the 5' RACE reads, yields one record per CDR3 protein. The profile shows fewer than 1,000,000 distinct CDR3 sequences, under 45% of them singletons. Specimen: blood. The origin of the receptors is a man aged 60-69 years in good health.

This clonotype has only a few counts. The chain employs TRBV28 and TRBJ2-3; the match to TRBD1 covers 9 bases. CDR3 size: 14 residues. V lost 5 bases to trimming and J lost 5 bases; unmatched junction nucleotides: 5. Germline assignment: CDR1 MDHEN and CDR2 SYDVKM. CDR3 nucleotides: TGTGCCAGCAGTCTACAGGGGGCTGGAGATACGCAGTATTTT. It codes for CASSLQGAGDTQYF.

The genes are TRBV4-3 and TRBJ1-2, with 8 bases lining up with TRBD1. Germline CDR1 reads LGHNA; CDR2 reads YSLEER. Germline trimming cut 5 bases from V and 8 bases from J; bases unmatched to any gene: 16. The CDR3 is 16 amino acids. CDR3 loop: CASSVRDRTHNGGYTF. CDR3 in DNA: TGCGCCAGCAGCGTACGGGACAGGACGCACAATGGGGGCTACACCTTC.